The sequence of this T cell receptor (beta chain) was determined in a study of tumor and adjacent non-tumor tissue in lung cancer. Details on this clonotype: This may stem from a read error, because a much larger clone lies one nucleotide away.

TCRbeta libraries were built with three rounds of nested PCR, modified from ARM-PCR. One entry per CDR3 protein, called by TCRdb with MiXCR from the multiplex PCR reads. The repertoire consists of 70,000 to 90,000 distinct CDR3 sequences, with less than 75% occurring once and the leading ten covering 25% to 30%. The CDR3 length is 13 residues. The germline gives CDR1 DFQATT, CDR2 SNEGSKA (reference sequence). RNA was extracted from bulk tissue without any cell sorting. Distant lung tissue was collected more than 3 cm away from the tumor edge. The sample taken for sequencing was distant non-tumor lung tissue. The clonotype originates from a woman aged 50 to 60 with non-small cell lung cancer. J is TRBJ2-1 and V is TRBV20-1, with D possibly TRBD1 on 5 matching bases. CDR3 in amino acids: CSATDTVANEQSF. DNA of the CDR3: TGCAGTGCTACGGACACGGTAGCCAATGAGCAGTCCTTC.